What follows is one T cell receptor beta chain and its context. Cohort 3 donors counted as recovered after two negative PCRs, clearance, or resolved symptoms. This CDR3 is built from 13 residues. Trimming pared 10 bases from V and 8 bases from J, leaving 20 bases between. The germline CDR1 and CDR2 sequences are SNHLY and FYNNEI. The record originates from a study of blood T cell repertoires in COVID-19. Study-level information: The analysed material was cDNA or gDNA that came from T cells, B-cell-depleted T cells, or PBMCs.

As handled by the study authors: It was from reference gene primer amplification that nucleated cell counts were estimated. Sequenced by immunoSEQ multiplex PCR; TCRdb stores in-frame clones only, minus some. The D gene and trimming were derived from the DNA, and the V and J assignments and clone size from that table. The sample contains over 300,000 clones, 85% to 90% of which appear only once. Sequenced sample: PBMCs or T cells enriched from blood (not recorded which). The chain joins TRBV2 to TRBJ1-2; no clear D gene. The sequence was collected from a woman aged 18 to 35 who had recovered from COVID-19. The CDR3 region has the DNA TGTGCCACTGCTTGGACTCCCCAGTCGGGCTACACCTTC. Translating gives CATAWTPQSGYTF.